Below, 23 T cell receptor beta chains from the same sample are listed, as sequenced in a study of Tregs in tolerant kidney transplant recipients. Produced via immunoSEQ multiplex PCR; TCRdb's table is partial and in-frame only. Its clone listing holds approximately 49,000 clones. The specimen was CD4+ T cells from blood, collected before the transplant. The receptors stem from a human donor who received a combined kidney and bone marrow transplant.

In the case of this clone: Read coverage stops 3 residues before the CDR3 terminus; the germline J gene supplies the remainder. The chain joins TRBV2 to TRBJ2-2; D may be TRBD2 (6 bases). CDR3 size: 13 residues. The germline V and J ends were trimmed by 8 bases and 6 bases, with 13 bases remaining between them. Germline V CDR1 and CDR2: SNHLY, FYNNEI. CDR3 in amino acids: CASGGILSGELFF. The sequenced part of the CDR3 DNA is TGTGCCAGCGGCGGGATTCTGTCCGGGGAG.

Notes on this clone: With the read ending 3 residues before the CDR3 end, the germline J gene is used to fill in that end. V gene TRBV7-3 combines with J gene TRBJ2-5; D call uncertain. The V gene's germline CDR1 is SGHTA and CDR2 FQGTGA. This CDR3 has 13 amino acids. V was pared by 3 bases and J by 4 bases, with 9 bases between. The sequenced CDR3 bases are TGTGCCAGCAGCTTTCGCCGGTCAGAGACC. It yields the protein CASSFRRSET. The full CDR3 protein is CASSFRRSETQYF.

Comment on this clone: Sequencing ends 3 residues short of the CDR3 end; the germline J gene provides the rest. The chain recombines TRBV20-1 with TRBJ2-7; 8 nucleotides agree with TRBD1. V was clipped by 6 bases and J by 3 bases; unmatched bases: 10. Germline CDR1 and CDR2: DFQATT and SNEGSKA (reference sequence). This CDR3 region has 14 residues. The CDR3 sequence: CSALRTGSHYEQYF. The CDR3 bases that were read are TGCAGTGCCCTTCGGACAGGGTCACACTACGAG.

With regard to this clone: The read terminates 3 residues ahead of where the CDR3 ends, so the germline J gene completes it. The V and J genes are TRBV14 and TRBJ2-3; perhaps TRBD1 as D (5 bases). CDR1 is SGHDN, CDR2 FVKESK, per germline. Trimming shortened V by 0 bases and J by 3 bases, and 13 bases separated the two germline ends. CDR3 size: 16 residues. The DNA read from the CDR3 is TGTGCCAGCAGCCAAGATTTCCAGGGTTGGACAGATACG. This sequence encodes CASSQDFQGWTDT. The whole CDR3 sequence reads CASSQDFQGWTDTQYF.

The chain's CDR3 is CASSLAWTSGTYEQYF. CDR3 DNA (partial): TGCGCCAGCAGCTTGGCCTGGACTAGCGGGACCTACGAG. The chain couples TRBV5-1 to TRBJ2-7, with 12 bases aligning to TRBD2. The sequenced fragment ends 3 residues before the CDR3 boundary, so the rest is inferred from the germline J gene. CDR3 size: 16 residues. J was trimmed by 2 bases and V by 0 bases; bases with no gene match: 3. Germline CDR1 reads SGHRS; CDR2 reads YFSETQ.

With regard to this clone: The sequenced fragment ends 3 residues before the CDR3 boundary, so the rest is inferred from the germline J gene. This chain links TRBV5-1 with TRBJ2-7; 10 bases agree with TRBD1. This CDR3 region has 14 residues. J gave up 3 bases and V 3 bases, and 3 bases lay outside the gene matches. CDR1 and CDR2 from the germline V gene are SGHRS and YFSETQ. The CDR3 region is CASSWDRGIYEQYF. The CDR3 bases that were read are TGCGCCAGCAGCTGGGACAGGGGAATCTACGAG.

Partial CDR3 DNA: TGTGCCAGCAGCCGAGGGGTTTTAGAGACC. Protein: CASSRGVLET. The entire CDR3 protein is CASSRGVLETQYF. The genes are TRBV7-2 and TRBJ2-5; D is tentatively TRBD1 or TRBD2 (5 bases each). The read is 3 residues too short to cover the CDR3 end, so that end is filled in from the germline J gene. V lost 5 bases to trimming and J lost 4 bases, with 11 bases between them. The germline V gene has CDR1 SGHTA and CDR2 FQGNSA. This CDR3 has 13 amino acids.

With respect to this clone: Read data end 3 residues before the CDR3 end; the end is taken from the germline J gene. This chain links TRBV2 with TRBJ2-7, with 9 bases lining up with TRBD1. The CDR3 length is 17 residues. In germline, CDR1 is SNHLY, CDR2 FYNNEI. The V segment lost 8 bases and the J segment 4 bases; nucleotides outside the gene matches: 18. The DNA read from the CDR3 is TGTGCCAGCTTAGGACAGGGGAGTTTCGAGTTCAGTTACGAG. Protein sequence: CASLGQGSFEFSYE. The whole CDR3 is CASLGQGSFEFSYEQYF.

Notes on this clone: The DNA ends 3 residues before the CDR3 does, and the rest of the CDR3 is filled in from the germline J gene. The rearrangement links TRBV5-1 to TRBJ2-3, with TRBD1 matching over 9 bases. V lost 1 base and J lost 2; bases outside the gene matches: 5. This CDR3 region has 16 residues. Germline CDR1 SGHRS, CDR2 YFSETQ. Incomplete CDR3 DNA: TGCGCCAGCAGCTTGTTTACAGGGGGCGACACAGATACG. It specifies CASSLFTGGDTDT. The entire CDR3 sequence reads CASSLFTGGDTDTQYF. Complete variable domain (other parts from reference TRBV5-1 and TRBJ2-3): KAGVTQTPRYLIKTRGQQVTLSCSPISGHRSVSWYQQTPGQGLQFLFEYFSETQRNKGNFPGRFSGRQFSNSRSEMNVSTLELGDSALYLCASSLFTGGDTDTQYFGPGTRLTVL.

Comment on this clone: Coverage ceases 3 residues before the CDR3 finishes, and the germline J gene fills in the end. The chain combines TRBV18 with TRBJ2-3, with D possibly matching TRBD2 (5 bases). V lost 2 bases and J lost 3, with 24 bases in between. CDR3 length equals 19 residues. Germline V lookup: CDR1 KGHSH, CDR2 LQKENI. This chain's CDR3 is CASSPGSGGGGTQTDTQYF. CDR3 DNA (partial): TGTGCCAGCTCACCAGGGAGCGGCGGTGGCGGCACACAAACAGATACG.

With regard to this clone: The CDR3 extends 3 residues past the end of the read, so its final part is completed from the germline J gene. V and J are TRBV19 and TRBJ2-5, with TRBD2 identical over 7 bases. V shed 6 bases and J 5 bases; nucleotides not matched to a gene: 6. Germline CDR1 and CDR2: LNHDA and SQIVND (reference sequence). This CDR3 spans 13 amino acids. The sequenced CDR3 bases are TGTGCCAGTAGCGGGGACGGGGGGGAGACC. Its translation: CASSGDGGET. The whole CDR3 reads CASSGDGGETQYF. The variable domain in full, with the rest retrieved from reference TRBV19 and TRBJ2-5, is DGGITQSPKYLFRKEGQNVTLSCEQNLNHDAMYWYRQDPGQGLRLIYYSQIVNDFQKGDIAEGYSVSREKKESFPLTVTSAQKNPTAFYLCASSGDGGETQYFGPGTRLLVL.

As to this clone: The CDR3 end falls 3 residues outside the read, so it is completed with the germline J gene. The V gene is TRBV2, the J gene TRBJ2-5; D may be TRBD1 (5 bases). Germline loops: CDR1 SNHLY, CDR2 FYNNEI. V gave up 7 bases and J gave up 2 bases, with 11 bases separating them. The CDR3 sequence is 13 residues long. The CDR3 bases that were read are TGTGCCAGCATACGACAGAGTCAAGAGACC. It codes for CASIRQSQET. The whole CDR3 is CASIRQSQETQYF.

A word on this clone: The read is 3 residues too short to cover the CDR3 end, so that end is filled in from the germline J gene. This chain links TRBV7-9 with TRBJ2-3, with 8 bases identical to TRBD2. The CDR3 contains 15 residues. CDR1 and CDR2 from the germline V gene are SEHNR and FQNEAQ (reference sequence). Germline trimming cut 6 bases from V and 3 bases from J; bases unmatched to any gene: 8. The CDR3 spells CASSPGLAVTDTQYF. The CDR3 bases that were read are TGTGCCAGCAGTCCAGGACTAGCCGTGACAGATACG. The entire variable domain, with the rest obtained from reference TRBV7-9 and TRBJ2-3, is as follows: DTGVSQNPRHKITKRGQNVTFRCDPISEHNRLYWYRQTLGQGPEFLTYFQNEAQLEKSRLLSDRFSAERPKGSFSTLEIQRTEQGDSAMYLCASSPGLAVTDTQYFGPGTRLTVL.

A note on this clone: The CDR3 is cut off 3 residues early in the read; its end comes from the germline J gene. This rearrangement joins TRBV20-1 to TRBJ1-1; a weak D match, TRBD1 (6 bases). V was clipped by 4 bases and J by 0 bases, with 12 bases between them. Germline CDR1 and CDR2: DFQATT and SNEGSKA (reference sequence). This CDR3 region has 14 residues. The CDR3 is CSATPGQVNTEAFF. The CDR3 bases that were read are TGCAGTGCTACCCCGGGACAAGTGAACACTGAA.

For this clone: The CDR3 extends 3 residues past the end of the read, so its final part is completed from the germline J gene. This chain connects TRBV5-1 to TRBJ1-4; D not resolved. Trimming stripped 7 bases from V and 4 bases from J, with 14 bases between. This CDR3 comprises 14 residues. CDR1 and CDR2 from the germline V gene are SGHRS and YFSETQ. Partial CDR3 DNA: TGCGCCAGCGCGCTGGAGGGTAATAATGAAAAA. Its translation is CASALEGNNEK. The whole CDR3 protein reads CASALEGNNEKLFF.

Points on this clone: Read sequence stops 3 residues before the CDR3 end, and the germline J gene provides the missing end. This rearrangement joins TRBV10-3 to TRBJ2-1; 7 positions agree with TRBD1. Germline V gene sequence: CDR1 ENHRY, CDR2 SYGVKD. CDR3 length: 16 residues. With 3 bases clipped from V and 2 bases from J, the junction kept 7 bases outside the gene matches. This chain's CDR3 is CAISERTGATYNEQFF. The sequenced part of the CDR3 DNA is TGTGCCATCAGTGAACGTACAGGGGCGACCTACAATGAG.

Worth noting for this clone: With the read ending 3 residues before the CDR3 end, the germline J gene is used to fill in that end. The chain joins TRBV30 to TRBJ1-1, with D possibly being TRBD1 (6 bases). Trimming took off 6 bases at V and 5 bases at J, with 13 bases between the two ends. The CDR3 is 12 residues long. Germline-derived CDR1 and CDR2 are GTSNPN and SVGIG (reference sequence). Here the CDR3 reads CACLGGETEAFF. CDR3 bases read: TGTGCCTGCTTAGGGGGGGAAACTGAA.

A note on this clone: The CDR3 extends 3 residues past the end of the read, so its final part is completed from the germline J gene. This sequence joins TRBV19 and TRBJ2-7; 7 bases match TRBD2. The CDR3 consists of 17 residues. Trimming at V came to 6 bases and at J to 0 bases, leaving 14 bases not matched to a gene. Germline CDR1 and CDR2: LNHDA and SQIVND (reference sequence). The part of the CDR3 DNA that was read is TGTGCCAGTAGCCTCCGGAGCGGGGACGCAAGCTCCTACGAG. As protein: CASSLRSGDASSYE. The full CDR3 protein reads CASSLRSGDASSYEQYF.

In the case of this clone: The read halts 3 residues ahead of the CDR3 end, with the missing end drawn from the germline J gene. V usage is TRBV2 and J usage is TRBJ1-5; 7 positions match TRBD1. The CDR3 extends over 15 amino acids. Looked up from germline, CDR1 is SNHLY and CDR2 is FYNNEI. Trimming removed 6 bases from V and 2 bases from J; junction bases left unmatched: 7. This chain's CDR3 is CASSLNTGGNQPQHF. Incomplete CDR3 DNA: TGTGCCAGCAGCCTAAATACAGGGGGCAATCAGCCC.

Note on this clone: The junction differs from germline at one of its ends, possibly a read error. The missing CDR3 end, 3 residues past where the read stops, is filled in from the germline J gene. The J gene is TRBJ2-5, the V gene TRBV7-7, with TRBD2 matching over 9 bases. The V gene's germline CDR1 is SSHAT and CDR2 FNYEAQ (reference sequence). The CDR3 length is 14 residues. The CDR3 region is CASSLGLAEETQYF. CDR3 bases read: TGTGCTAGCAGCTTGGGACTAGCTGAGGAGACC. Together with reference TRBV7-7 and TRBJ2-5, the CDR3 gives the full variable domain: GAGVSQSPRYKVTKRGQDVTLRCDPISSHATLYWYQQALGQGPEFLTYFNYEAQPDKSGLPSDRFSAERPEGSISTLTIQRTEQRDSAMYRCASSLGLAEETQYFGPGTRLLVL.

Partial CDR3 DNA: TGTGCCAGTACCTCTACAGGCGTCTCATACAATGAG. Protein sequence: CASTSTGVSYNE. The whole CDR3 reads CASTSTGVSYNEQFF. V is TRBV19 and J is TRBJ2-1, with D possibly TRBD1 on 5 matching bases. The read terminates 3 residues ahead of where the CDR3 ends, so the germline J gene completes it. Germline CDR1 reads LNHDA; CDR2 reads SQIVND (reference sequence). The CDR3 contains 15 residues. V lost 7 bases and J 4 bases, leaving 17 bases between the germline ends.

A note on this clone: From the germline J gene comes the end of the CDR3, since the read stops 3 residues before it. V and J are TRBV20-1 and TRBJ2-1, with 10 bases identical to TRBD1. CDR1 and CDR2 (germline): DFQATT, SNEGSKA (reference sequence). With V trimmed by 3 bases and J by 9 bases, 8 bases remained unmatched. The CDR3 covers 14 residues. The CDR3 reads CSASRQGAGGEQFF. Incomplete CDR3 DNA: TGCAGTGCTAGTAGACAGGGGGCTGGGGGTGAG.

The part of the CDR3 DNA that was read is TGTGCCAGCAGCCGCGGCGGGGGCTTCTACGAG. Its translation is CASSRGGGFYE. The entire CDR3 protein is CASSRGGGFYEQYF. The genes are TRBV6-2 or TRBV6-3 and TRBJ2-7; TRBD2 is a possible D gene (7 bases). Read coverage stops 3 residues before the CDR3 terminus; the germline J gene supplies the remainder. Per germline, CDR1 MNHEY and CDR2 SVGEGT. CDR3 length: 14 residues. Trimming took 6 bases from V and 3 from J, leaving 15 bases between them.